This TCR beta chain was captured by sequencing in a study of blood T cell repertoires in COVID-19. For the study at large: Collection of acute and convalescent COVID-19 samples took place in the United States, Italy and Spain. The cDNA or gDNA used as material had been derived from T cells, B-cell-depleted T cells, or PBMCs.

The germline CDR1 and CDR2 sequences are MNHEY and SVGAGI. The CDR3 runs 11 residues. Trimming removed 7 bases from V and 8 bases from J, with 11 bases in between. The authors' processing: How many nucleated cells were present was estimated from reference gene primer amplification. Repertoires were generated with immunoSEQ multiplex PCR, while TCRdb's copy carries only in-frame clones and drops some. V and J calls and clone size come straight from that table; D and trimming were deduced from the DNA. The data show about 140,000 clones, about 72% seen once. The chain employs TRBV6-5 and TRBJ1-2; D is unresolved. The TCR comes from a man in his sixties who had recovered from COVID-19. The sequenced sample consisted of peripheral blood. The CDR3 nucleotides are TGTGCCAGCACCGACCAGAGGGGCTACACCTTC. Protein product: CASTDQRGYTF.